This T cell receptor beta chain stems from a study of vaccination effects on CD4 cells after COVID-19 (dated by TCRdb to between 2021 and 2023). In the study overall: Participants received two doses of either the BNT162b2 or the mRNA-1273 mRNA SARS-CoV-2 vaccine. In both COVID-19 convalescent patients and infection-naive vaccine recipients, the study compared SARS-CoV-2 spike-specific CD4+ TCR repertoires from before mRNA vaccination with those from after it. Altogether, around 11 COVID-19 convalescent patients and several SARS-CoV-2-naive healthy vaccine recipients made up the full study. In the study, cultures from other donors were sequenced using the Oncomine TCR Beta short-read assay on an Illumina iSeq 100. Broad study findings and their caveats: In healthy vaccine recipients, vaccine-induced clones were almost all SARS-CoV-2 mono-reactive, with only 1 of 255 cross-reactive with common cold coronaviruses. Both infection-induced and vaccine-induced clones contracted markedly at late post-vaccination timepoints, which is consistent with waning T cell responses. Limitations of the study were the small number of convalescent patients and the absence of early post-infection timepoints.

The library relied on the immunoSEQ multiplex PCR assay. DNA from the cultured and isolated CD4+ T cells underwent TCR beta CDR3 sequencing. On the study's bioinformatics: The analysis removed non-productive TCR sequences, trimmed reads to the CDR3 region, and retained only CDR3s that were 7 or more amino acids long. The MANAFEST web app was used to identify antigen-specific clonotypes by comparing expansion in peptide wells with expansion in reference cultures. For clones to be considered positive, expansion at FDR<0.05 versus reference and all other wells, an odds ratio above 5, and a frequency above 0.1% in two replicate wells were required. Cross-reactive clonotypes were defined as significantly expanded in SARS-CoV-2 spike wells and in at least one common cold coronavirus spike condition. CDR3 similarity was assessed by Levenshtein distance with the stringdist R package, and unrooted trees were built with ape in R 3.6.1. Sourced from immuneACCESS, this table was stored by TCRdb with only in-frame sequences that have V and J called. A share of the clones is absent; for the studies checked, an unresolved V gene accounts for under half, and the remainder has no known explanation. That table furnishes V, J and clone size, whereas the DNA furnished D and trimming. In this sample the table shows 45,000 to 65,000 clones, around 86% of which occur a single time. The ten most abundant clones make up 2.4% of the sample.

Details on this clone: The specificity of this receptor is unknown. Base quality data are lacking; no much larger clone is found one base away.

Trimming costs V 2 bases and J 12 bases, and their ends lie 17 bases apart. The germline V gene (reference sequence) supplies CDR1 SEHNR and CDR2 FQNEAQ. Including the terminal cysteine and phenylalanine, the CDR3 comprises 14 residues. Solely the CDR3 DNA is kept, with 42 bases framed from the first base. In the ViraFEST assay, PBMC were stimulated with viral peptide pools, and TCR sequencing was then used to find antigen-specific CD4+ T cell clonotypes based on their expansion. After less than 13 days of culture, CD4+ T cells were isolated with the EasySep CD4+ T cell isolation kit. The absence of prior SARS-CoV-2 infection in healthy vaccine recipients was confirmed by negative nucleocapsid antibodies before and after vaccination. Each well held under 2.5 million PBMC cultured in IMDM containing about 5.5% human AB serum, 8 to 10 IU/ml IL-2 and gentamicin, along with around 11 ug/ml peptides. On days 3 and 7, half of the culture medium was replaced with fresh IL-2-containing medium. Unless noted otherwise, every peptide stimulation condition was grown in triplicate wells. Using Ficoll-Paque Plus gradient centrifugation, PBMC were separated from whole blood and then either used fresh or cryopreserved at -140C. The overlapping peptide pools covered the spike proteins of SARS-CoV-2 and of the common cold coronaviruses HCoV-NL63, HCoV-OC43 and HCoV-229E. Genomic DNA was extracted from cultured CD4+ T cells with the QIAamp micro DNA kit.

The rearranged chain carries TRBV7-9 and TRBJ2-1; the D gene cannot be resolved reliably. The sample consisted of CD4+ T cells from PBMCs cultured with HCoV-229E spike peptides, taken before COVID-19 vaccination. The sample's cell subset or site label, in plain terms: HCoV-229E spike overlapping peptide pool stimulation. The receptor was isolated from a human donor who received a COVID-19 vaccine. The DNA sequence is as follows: TGTGCCAGCAGCTTACCGGTCACAGTTTTAGGGCAGTTCTTC. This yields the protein CASSLPVTVLGQFF.